This entry lists 10 T cell receptor beta chains sequenced from one sample in a study of cytomegalovirus exposure and HLA in healthy donors. PCR amplification relied on 60 Vbeta primers (plus 13 Jbeta primers). Here immunoSEQ multiplex PCR was the method, and the copy in TCRdb shows in-frame clones only, minus some. The sample lists about 150,000 clones; 75% to 80% were seen once. Sequencing was carried out using PBMCs. These receptors were collected from a male donor in good health and CMV-seronegative.

The chain carries TRBV5-6 and TRBJ1-2, with TRBD1 matching over 7 bases. The J segment lost 8 bases and the V segment lost 3 bases, leaving 13 bases of the junction unmatched. Germline V gives CDR1 SGHDT, CDR2 YYEEEE. The CDR3 length is 15 residues. The CDR3 spells CASSWGDSPTGGYTF. The CDR3 DNA reads as TGTGCCAGCAGCTGGGGGGACAGTCCAACGGGGGGCTACACCTTC.

This chain connects TRBV7-3 to TRBJ2-5; TRBD2 matches 8 bases. The V gene end was trimmed by 4 bases and the J gene end by 4 bases; junction bases not matched to a gene: 5. The CDR3 has 14 amino acids. Germline-derived CDR1 and CDR2 are SGHTA and FQGTGA. For the CDR3, the DNA is TGTGCCAGCAGCTACGCCGGGAGGGGAGAGACCCAGTACTTC. It codes for CASSYAGRGETQYF.

This clone was picked up a small number of times. CDR3 coding DNA: TGTGCCAGTTCAAAGCGGGAAGGTGAGCAGTTCTTC. Its protein product is CASSKREGEQFF. The V gene is TRBV9, the J gene TRBJ2-1, with TRBD2 matching over 7 bases. Germline-derived CDR1 and CDR2 are SGDLS and YYNGEE. The CDR3 runs 12 residues. The V and J ends lost 8 bases and 9 bases, in that order; junction bases with no gene match: 8.

CDR3 region: CASSSSGFSYEQYF. DNA for the CDR3: TGTGCCAGTAGTAGCTCGGGATTTTCCTACGAGCAGTACTTC. The chain has TRBV19 and TRBJ2-7, with D possibly matching TRBD2 (5 bases). V dropped 4 bases and J dropped 1 base, with 11 bases sitting between them. The CDR3 runs to 14 residues. Germline CDR1 is LNHDA and CDR2 is SQIVND (reference sequence).

This chain joins TRBV4-3 and TRBJ1-3; 9 nucleotides match TRBD1. V was clipped by 2 bases and J by 3 bases; unmatched bases: 8. The germline gives CDR1 LGHNA, CDR2 YSLEER. The CDR3 is 17 residues long. DNA of the CDR3: TGCGCCAGCAGCCAATGGTGGGGACAGGGTCTTGGAAACACCATATATTTT. It specifies CASSQWWGQGLGNTIYF.

CDR3 residues: CAISGQGAFYEQYF. CDR3 DNA sequence: TGTGCCATCAGTGGACAGGGGGCTTTCTACGAGCAGTACTTC. The V and J genes are TRBV10-3 and TRBJ2-7; 10 bases are a match to TRBD1. The CDR3 extends over 14 amino acids. Germline CDR1 reads ENHRY; CDR2 reads SYGVKD. The trim removed 4 bases at V and 3 bases at J, leaving 3 bases unmatched.

CDR3 region: CASSQEESQGGPNTEAFF. CDR3 coding DNA: TGCGCCAGCAGCCAAGAGGAGAGCCAGGGCGGCCCGAACACTGAAGCTTTCTTT. The genes are TRBV4-1 and TRBJ1-1; D possibly corresponds to TRBD1 (5 bases). The V gene's germline CDR1 is MGHRA and CDR2 YSYEKL. V lost 0 bases and J lost 1, with 18 bases in between. The CDR3 totals 18 residues.

Points on this clone: Its ends do not fully match the called genes, so a read error is possible. This chain joins TRBV7-7 and TRBJ2-5; tentatively, D is TRBD1 (6 bases). This CDR3 is built from 14 residues. Germline loops: CDR1 SSHAT, CDR2 FNYEAQ (reference sequence). CDR3 sequence reads: CASSSTGIRETQYF. The CDR3 nucleotides are TGTGCTAGCAGCTCCACAGGGATCCGGGAGACCCAGTACTTC.

The gene calls are TRBV5-3 and TRBJ2-1; 9 bases agree with TRBD2. TRBV5-3 is an open reading frame whose function is uncertain. With 0 bases clipped from V and 0 bases from J, the junction kept 1 base outside the gene matches. There are 16 residues in the CDR3. CDR3: CARSLGLAVSYNEQFF. In DNA, the CDR3 is TGTGCCAGAAGCTTGGGACTAGCGGTCTCCTACAATGAGCAGTTCTTC.

The rearrangement uses TRBV27 and TRBJ1-6, with no clear D. The germline gives CDR1 MNHEY, CDR2 SMNVEV (reference sequence). V gave up 2 bases and J gave up 14 bases, with 19 bases separating them. This CDR3 contains 15 residues. DNA for the CDR3: TGTGCCAGCAGTTTACGTGGGGAAGCGGTTTGGGCCCTCCACTTT. Protein: CASSLRGEAVWALHF.